The sequence of this TCR beta chain was determined in a study of blood T cell repertoires in COVID-19. CDR1 and CDR2 from the germline V gene are SGHAT and FQNNGV. CDR3 length equals 17 residues. The trim removed 4 bases at V and 1 base at J, leaving 8 bases unmatched. Measured with immunoSEQ multiplex PCR; TCRdb has only the in-frame clones, and not every one. In the table there are about 170,000 clones, roughly nine tenths of which are singletons. The sequencing sample was made of peripheral blood. V is TRBV11-2 and J is TRBJ2-3, with TRBD1 matching 10 bases. This receptor was identified in a woman older than 75 in a cohort sampled during active or convalescent COVID-19. The CDR3 is CASSSGDRGPGTDTQYF. CDR3 nucleotides: TGTGCCAGCAGCTCCGGAGACAGGGGGCCGGGCACAGATACGCAGTATTTT.